Here is one T cell receptor (beta chain) with its context. The data belong to a study of post-analysis software for immune sequencing data. Study details: There were relapsing-remitting, secondary progressive and progressive-relapsing multiple sclerosis among the disease courses included.

Tagging with unique molecular identifiers was a feature of the TCR beta cDNA libraries. TCRdb passed the PCR reads through MiXCR, listing each CDR3 protein once. The sample includes fewer than 850,000 distinct CDR3 sequences, about 27% of them seen just once. The receptor was isolated from a girl aged 5 to 17 with multiple sclerosis. The sample consisted of blood.

Here the CDR3 DNA reads TGTGCCAGCTCACCGGAGAGACAGGGATACGAGCAGTACTTC. This translates into CASSPERQGYEQYF. The V and J genes are TRBV18 and TRBJ2-7, with 7 bases lining up with TRBD1. CDR1 KGHSH and CDR2 LQKENI come from the germline V gene. Losses at the gene ends were 3 bases for V and 4 bases for J; bases not matched to a gene: 6. The CDR3 spans 14 residues.